The 29 T cell receptor beta chains below were found in one sample sequenced in a study of OX40 agonist ivuxolimab in advanced cancers. Produced via immunoSEQ multiplex PCR; TCRdb's table is partial and in-frame only. The sample lists some 44,000 clones, around 87% occurring once. The specimen comprised CD4+ or CD8+ T cells sorted from blood, sampled in a trial of the OX40 agonist ivuxolimab. These receptors came from an adult with an advanced solid tumor such as melanoma, head and neck, liver or kidney cancer.

This clone appeared a single time. The chain joins TRBV4-3 to TRBJ2-3; tentatively, D is TRBD2 (6 bases). Germline V gene sequence: CDR1 LGHNA, CDR2 YSLEER. Trimming took 2 bases from V and 5 from J, leaving 14 bases between them. The CDR3 has 15 residues. CDR3 nucleotide sequence: TGCGCCAGCAGCCAAACTCATAGCGGAATAGATACGCAGTATTTT. Its translation: CASSQTHSGIDTQYF.

This clone has just one count. This sequence joins TRBV19 and TRBJ1-1; 7 positions match TRBD1. The germline CDR1 and CDR2 sequences are LNHDA and SQIVND (reference sequence). V lost 6 bases, J lost 0 bases, and 1 base stayed unmatched. The CDR3 loop spans 13 amino acids. CDR3: CASSGTVNTEAFF. CDR3 nucleotides: TGTGCCAGTAGCGGGACAGTGAACACTGAAGCTTTCTTT.

The chain couples TRBV21-1 to TRBJ2-5; the table's D call, TRBD2, has no DNA check behind it. TRBV21-1 counts as a pseudogene. The CDR3 sequence is 14 residues long. CDR3 bases: TGTGCCAGCAGCAGGCCGGGAACTCAAGAGACCCAGTACTTC. Amino acids: CASSRPGTQETQYF.

This clone appeared once. This chain uses TRBV28 with TRBJ1-1; D gene ambiguous. The CDR3 covers 19 residues. The germline gives CDR1 MDHEN, CDR2 SYDVKM. Trimming left V 1 base short and J 1 base short, with 22 bases between. The CDR3 nucleotides read TGTGCCAGCAGTTTATTAGGACTAAAATTTGAAACGAGGAACACTGAAGCTTTCTTT. Translating gives CASSLLGLKFETRNTEAFF.

The V gene is TRBV6-4, the J gene TRBJ1-5; D is possibly TRBD1 (5 bases). The CDR3 has 16 amino acids. The germline CDR1 and CDR2 sequences are MRHNA and SNTAGT. Trimming took off 6 bases at V and 0 bases at J, with 15 bases between the two ends. The CDR3 nucleotides are TGTGCCAGCAGAGGGAAGACAGCTTATAGCAATCAGCCCCAGCATTTT. Translating gives CASRGKTAYSNQPQHF.

This clone occurred a few times. The CDR3 is CASSQESRGRANEKLFF. The CDR3 bases are TGCGCCAGCAGCCAAGAGTCTAGAGGGCGTGCTAATGAAAAACTGTTTTTT. The chain has TRBV4-1 and TRBJ1-4; no definite D call. Germline V gives CDR1 MGHRA, CDR2 YSYEKL. The CDR3 sequence is 17 residues long. With 0 bases removed from V and 3 bases from J, the gap between germline ends came to 14 bases.

The chain recombines TRBV2 with TRBJ2-3, with 8 bases lining up with TRBD2. CDR1 and CDR2 from the germline V gene are SNHLY and FYNNEI. The CDR3 totals 18 residues. Germline trimming cut 3 bases from V and 0 bases from J; bases unmatched to any gene: 11. The CDR3, as DNA: TGTGCCAGCAGTGACCCGTGGGCAGCGGGGGTTAGCACAGATACGCAGTATTTT. Amino acid sequence: CASSDPWAAGVSTDTQYF. Full variable domain (outside the CDR3, taken from reference TRBV2 and TRBJ2-3): EPEVTQTPSHQVTQMGQEVILRCVPISNHLYFYWYRQILGQKVEFLVSFYNNEISEKSEIFDDQFSVERPDGSNFTLKIRSTKLEDSAMYFCASSDPWAAGVSTDTQYFGPGTRLTVL.

This clone was counted once. The J gene is TRBJ2-7, the V gene TRBV18; no firm D call. The germline gives CDR1 KGHSH, CDR2 LQKENI. V was shortened by 2 bases and J by 2 bases, with 10 bases between the two germline ends. The CDR3 is 14 residues long. The CDR3 spells CASSPDRSTYEQYF. Here the CDR3 DNA reads TGTGCCAGCTCACCAGACCGATCGACCTACGAGCAGTACTTC.

CDR3 sequence reads: CASSYSPAGGYTF. CDR3 coding DNA: TGTGCCAGCAGTTACTCCCCGGCTGGCGGCTACACCTTC. The chain carries TRBV6-6 and TRBJ1-2, with unresolved D. V lost 0 bases and J 8 bases, leaving 10 bases between the germline ends. CDR3 length: 13 residues. Per germline, CDR1 MNHNY and CDR2 SVGAGI (reference sequence).

The chain employs TRBV2 and TRBJ2-7, with 13 nucleotides matching TRBD2. Trimming cost V 8 bases and J 7 bases; bases outside gene matches: 8. The CDR3 spans 14 residues. Germline V lookup: CDR1 SNHLY, CDR2 FYNNEI. CDR3 loop: CASGRTSGGWEQYF. The CDR3 DNA follows: TGTGCCAGCGGTCGGACTAGCGGGGGCTGGGAGCAGTACTTC.

The V gene is TRBV7-3, the J gene TRBJ1-2, with D perhaps matching TRBD1 (6 bases). The V gene's germline CDR1 is SGHTA and CDR2 FQGTGA. The V gene lost 0 bases and the J gene lost 5 bases, with 10 bases spanning the gap. The CDR3 has 14 amino acids. The DNA for the CDR3 is TGTGCCAGCAGCTTAACGGGGGGCCCTTATGGCTACACCTTC. It encodes CASSLTGGPYGYTF.

This chain uses TRBV27 with TRBJ2-5, with a weak D call TRBD1 (6 bases). V was trimmed by 2 bases and J by 5 bases, leaving 15 bases between them. The CDR3 is made up of 15 amino acids. Germline V gene sequence: CDR1 MNHEY, CDR2 SMNVEV (reference sequence). CDR3: CASSLRQGRGETQYF. The CDR3 DNA sequence: TGTGCCAGCAGTTTACGTCAGGGGAGAGGGGAGACCCAGTACTTC.

The V call is TRBV7-9, the J call TRBJ1-2, with D unresolved. Germline V gene lookup returns CDR1 SEHNR and CDR2 FQNEAQ (reference sequence). The V gene lost 5 bases and the J gene lost 2 bases, with 15 bases spanning the gap. This CDR3 is built from 15 residues. Written as DNA, the CDR3 is TGTGCCAGCAGCAATCTCAGGAACGGAAACTATGGCTACACCTTC. As protein: CASSNLRNGNYGYTF.

This chain joins TRBV7-2 and TRBJ1-1; D call uncertain. Per germline, CDR1 SGHTA and CDR2 FQGNSA. Trimming cost V 2 bases and J 9 bases, with 16 bases left between them. This CDR3 has 14 residues. The CDR3 region is CASSLTRTGRKAFF. CDR3 DNA: TGTGCCAGCAGCTTAACTCGAACGGGAAGGAAAGCTTTCTTT.

This rearrangement joins TRBV9 to TRBJ2-3; 10 bases are shared with TRBD2. Trimming at V came to 3 bases and at J to 3 bases, leaving 4 bases not matched to a gene. The CDR3 has 15 residues. CDR1 is SGDLS, CDR2 YYNGEE, per germline. The CDR3 DNA sequence: TGTGCCAGCAGCGGCGGACTAGCGGAAACAGATACGCAGTATTTT. It yields the protein CASSGGLAETDTQYF.

The chain recombines TRBV19 with TRBJ2-2; no reliable D call. The CDR3 loop spans 12 amino acids. V gave up 7 bases and J gave up 6 bases, with 9 bases separating them. Germline-derived CDR1 and CDR2 are LNHDA and SQIVND (reference sequence). The chain's CDR3 is CASTLRSGELFF. The CDR3 DNA follows: TGTGCCAGTACCCTCAGATCCGGGGAGCTGTTTTTT.

This clone appeared a single time. The rearrangement joins TRBV5-5 to TRBJ1-2, with D maybe TRBD1 (6 bases). Trimming stripped 4 bases from V and 8 bases from J, with 18 bases between. Germline loops: CDR1 SGHKS, CDR2 YYEKEE (reference sequence). CDR3 length: 14 amino acids. The CDR3 nucleotides are TGTGCCAGCAGCCCTTTTGCAGGGGATAGCGGCTACACCTTC. It encodes CASSPFAGDSGYTF.

The rearrangement joins TRBV7-2 to TRBJ1-5; TRBD1 matches 8 bases. V lost 5 bases and J lost 2; bases outside the gene matches: 8. The germline V gene has CDR1 SGHTA and CDR2 FQGNSA. The CDR3 length is 16 residues. CDR3: CASSPHSGGGNQPQHF. The CDR3 bases are TGTGCCAGCAGCCCTCACTCAGGGGGCGGCAATCAGCCCCAGCATTTT.

In DNA, the CDR3 is TGTGCCAGCAGCCGATTGACAGTTTCAACCCTCACGAACACCGGGGAGCTGTTTTTT. Amino acid sequence: CASSRLTVSTLTNTGELFF. J is TRBJ2-2 and V is TRBV4-2, with a weak D call TRBD1 (5 bases). The CDR3 extends over 19 amino acids. The V and J ends lost 4 bases and 0 bases respectively, with 21 bases between them. Germline V gives CDR1 LGHNA, CDR2 YNFKEQ.

This chain connects TRBV7-9 to TRBJ2-4, with D possibly TRBD2 on 6 matching bases. Germline-derived CDR1 and CDR2 are SEHNR and FQNEAQ (reference sequence). Trimming removed 5 bases from V and 0 bases from J, with 11 bases in between. CDR3 length: 15 residues. CDR3: CASSLAGGAKNIQYF. CDR3 sequence (DNA): TGTGCCAGCAGCCTCGCCGGGGGAGCCAAAAACATTCAGTACTTC.

The chain recombines TRBV4-2 with TRBJ2-1; D might be TRBD1 or TRBD2, each matching 5 bases. The ends were cut back, 4 bases at V and 8 bases at J, with 15 bases in the middle. The CDR3 contains 14 residues. Germline assignment: CDR1 LGHNA and CDR2 YNFKEQ. The CDR3 spells CASSPGGSNYEQFF. The DNA of the CDR3 is TGTGCCAGCAGCCCTGGGGGTAGTAACTATGAGCAGTTCTTC.

This rearrangement joins TRBV9 to TRBJ2-2; tentative D call: TRBD2 (5 bases). Per the germline V gene, CDR1 is SGDLS and CDR2 is YYNGEE. V was cut by 4 bases and J by 6 bases, with 10 bases left in between. CDR3 length: 13 residues. This CDR3 reads CASSIRGAGELFF. CDR3 nucleotides: TGTGCCAGCAGCATTCGGGGAGCCGGGGAGCTGTTTTTT.

This chain uses TRBV2 with TRBJ2-5, with 8 bases lining up with TRBD2. V lost 4 bases and J lost 5; bases outside the gene matches: 12. The CDR3 extends over 16 amino acids. The germline gives CDR1 SNHLY, CDR2 FYNNEI. The DNA for the CDR3 is TGTGCCAGCAGTGGAAATAGGGCGGGAGGCCGCGAGACCCAGTACTTC. It is translated as CASSGNRAGGRETQYF.

V gene TRBV4-3 combines with J gene TRBJ1-4, with 7 bases identical to TRBD1. The CDR3 length is 15 residues. V was clipped by 4 bases and J by 4 bases; unmatched bases: 6. Germline V gene lookup returns CDR1 LGHNA and CDR2 YSLEER. The CDR3 loop is CASSPTRGSNEKLFF. The CDR3 DNA reads TGCGCCAGCAGCCCCACCAGGGGGAGTAATGAAAAACTGTTTTTT.

This chain uses TRBV19 with TRBJ2-2; D is ambiguous. The ends were cut back, 3 bases at V and 5 bases at J, with 10 bases in the middle. Germline values: CDR1 LNHDA, CDR2 SQIVND (reference sequence). CDR3 length: 14 residues. CDR3: CASSIRLWTGELFF. In DNA form, the CDR3 reads TGTGCCAGTAGTATTCGGCTTTGGACCGGGGAGCTGTTTTTT.

The chain combines TRBV11-1 with TRBJ1-3; D ambiguous. Germline V gene data show CDR1 as SGHAT and CDR2 as FQDESV (reference sequence). V lost 3 bases, J lost 4 bases, and 4 bases lay in between. The CDR3 runs to 12 residues. The CDR3 DNA is TGTGCCAGCAGCTTTTCCGGAAACACCATATATTTT. Amino acids: CASSFSGNTIYF.

This chain connects TRBV5-1 to TRBJ2-2; D gene ambiguous. V shed 0 bases and J shed 6 bases, with 6 bases lying between them. Germline loops: CDR1 SGHRS, CDR2 YFSETQ. The CDR3 is 13 residues long. CDR3 nucleotides: TGCGCCAGCAGCTTGGGGACGGCCGGGGAGCTGTTTTTT. It specifies CASSLGTAGELFF.

This sequence joins TRBV7-9 and TRBJ2-5; D remains unclear. CDR1 is SEHNR, CDR2 FQNEAQ, per germline (reference sequence). Trimming removed 2 bases at V and 5 bases at J, with 6 bases between. The CDR3 sequence is 12 residues long. The CDR3 region is CASSLNPETQYF. CDR3 DNA: TGTGCCAGCAGCTTAAACCCGGAGACCCAGTACTTC.

The rearrangement joins TRBV14 to TRBJ2-5; D is unclear. The end of the DNA is better explained by TRBJ2-7, so the J call may be wrong. From germline, CDR1 is SGHDN and CDR2 FVKESK. This CDR3 is 14 amino acids long. The CDR3 reads CASSPLGGNYEQYF. The DNA for the CDR3 is TGTGCCAGCAGCCCTTTAGGCGGAAACTACGAGCAGTACTTC.